This T cell receptor beta chain was retrieved from a study of shared T cell receptors in the human thymus. This clone was counted once. Data came from immunoSEQ multiplex PCR; TCRdb stores just in-frame clones and leaves some out. Here the sample spans some 720,000 clones, 88% being singletons. The same data also went into a second study, on human thymus T cells.

The TCR was taken from a boy in the first two years of life with a congenital heart defect. The sample consisted of thymocytes.

CDR3: CASSLDKGELFF. CDR3 sequence (DNA): TGTGCCAGCAGCTTGGACAAAGGGGAGCTGTTTTTT. This chain joins TRBV7-8 and TRBJ2-2, with D perhaps TRBD1 (5 bases). There are 12 residues in the CDR3. The germline CDR1 and CDR2 sequences are SGHVS and FQNEAQ. Trimming left V 3 bases short and J 8 bases short, with 7 bases between.